Listed here are 6 T cell receptor beta chains from one sample, sequenced in a study of blood T cell repertoires in COVID-19. TCRdb keeps only in-frame clones here, not all; method: immunoSEQ multiplex PCR. The table records around 80,000 clones, 75% to 90% of them present only once. Sequenced sample: peripheral blood. The receptors stem from a man aged 45 to 65 with COVID-19, enrolled during active disease.

The chain carries TRBV27 and TRBJ2-2, with TRBD1 as a possible D gene (6 bases). V was shortened by 6 bases and J by 1 base, with 12 bases between the two germline ends. Germline V CDR1 and CDR2: MNHEY, SMNVEV (reference sequence). This CDR3 region has 15 residues. CDR3 amino acids: CASRAGEMNTGELFF. The DNA of the CDR3 is TGTGCCAGCAGAGCAGGGGAAATGAACACCGGGGAGCTGTTTTTT.

The CDR3 region has the DNA TGTGCCAGCAGTTACTCCGGGTCCAGGGCTCGTCAGCCCCAGCATTTT. This translates into CASSYSGSRARQPQHF. The rearrangement links TRBV6-2 or TRBV6-3 to TRBJ1-5; D is possibly TRBD1 (5 bases). Germline CDR1 and CDR2: MNHEY and SVGEGT. There are 16 residues in the CDR3. Trimming removed 0 bases at V and 6 bases at J, with 15 bases between.

The chain uses TRBV7-3 and TRBJ2-1, with 12 bases lining up with TRBD2. CDR1 SGHTA and CDR2 FQGTGA come from the germline V gene. The V and J ends lost 4 bases and 4 bases, in that order; junction bases with no gene match: 2. The CDR3 has 15 amino acids. The CDR3 sequence: CASSSLAGGYNEQFF. In nucleotides, the CDR3 is TGTGCCAGCAGCTCCCTAGCGGGAGGGTACAATGAGCAGTTCTTC.

The chain combines TRBV7-9 with TRBJ1-5, with D tentatively TRBD1 (6 bases). Trimming removed 5 bases from V and 6 bases from J, with 11 bases in between. Germline loops: CDR1 SEHNR, CDR2 FQNEAQ (reference sequence). The CDR3 loop spans 13 amino acids. The CDR3 protein is CASSPETGQPQHF. In DNA, the CDR3 is TGTGCCAGCAGCCCTGAGACAGGTCAGCCCCAGCATTTT.

This clone was recorded only once. This chain uses TRBV9 with TRBJ2-7; D may be TRBD1 (6 bases). The germline V gene has CDR1 SGDLS and CDR2 YYNGEE. With 4 bases removed from V and 0 bases from J, the gap between germline ends came to 11 bases. The CDR3 totals 14 residues. The CDR3 nucleotides read TGTGCCAGCAGCCCGTGGACAGCCTCCTACGAGCAGTACTTC. Its protein is CASSPWTASYEQYF.

This chain links TRBV15 with TRBJ2-3, with D perhaps matching TRBD2 (6 bases). The germline CDR1 and CDR2 sequences are LNHNV and YYDKDF (reference sequence). The length of the CDR3 is 15 residues. V was shortened by 8 bases and J by 3 bases, with 18 bases between the two germline ends. CDR3: CATGGLVGRTDTQYF. The DNA of the CDR3 is TGTGCCACCGGCGGACTTGTCGGGAGAACAGATACGCAGTATTTT.